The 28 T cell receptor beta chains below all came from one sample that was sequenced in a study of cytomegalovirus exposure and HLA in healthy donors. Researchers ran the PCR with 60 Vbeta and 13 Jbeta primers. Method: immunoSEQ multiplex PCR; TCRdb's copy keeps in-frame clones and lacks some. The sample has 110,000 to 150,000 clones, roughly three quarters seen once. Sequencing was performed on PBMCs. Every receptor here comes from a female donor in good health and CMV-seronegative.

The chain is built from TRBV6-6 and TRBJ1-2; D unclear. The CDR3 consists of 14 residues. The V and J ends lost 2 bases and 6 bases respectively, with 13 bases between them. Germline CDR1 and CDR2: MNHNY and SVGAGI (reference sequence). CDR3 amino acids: CASSYSSSRDGYTF. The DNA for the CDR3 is TGTGCCAGCAGTTACAGCTCGTCTCGGGATGGCTACACCTTC.

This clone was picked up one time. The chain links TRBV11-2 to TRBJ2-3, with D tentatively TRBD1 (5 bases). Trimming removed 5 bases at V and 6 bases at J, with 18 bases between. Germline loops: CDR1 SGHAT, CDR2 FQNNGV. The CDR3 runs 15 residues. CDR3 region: CASSDWPYKGDTQYF. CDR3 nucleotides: TGTGCCAGCAGCGATTGGCCTTATAAGGGGGATACGCAGTATTTT.

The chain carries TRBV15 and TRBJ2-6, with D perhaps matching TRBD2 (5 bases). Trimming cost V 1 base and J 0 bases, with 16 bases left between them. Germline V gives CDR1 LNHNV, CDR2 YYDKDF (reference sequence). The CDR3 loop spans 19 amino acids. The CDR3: CATSRVTPGSYSGANVLTF. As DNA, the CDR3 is TGTGCCACCAGCAGAGTTACACCGGGATCTTACTCTGGGGCCAACGTCCTGACTTTC.

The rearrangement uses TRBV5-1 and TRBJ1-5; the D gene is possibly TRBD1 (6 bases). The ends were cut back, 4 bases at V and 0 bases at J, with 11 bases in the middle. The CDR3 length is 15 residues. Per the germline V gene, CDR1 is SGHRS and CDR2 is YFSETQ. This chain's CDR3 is CASSLSGDSNQPQHF. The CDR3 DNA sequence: TGCGCCAGCAGCCTCTCAGGGGATAGCAATCAGCCCCAGCATTTT.

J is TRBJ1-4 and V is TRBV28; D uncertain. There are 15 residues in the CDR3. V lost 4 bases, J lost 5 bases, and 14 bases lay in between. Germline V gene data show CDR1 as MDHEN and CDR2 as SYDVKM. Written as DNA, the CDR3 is TGTGCCAGCAGTTCCTACCCCATCCTGAATGAAAAACTGTTTTTT. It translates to CASSSYPILNEKLFF.

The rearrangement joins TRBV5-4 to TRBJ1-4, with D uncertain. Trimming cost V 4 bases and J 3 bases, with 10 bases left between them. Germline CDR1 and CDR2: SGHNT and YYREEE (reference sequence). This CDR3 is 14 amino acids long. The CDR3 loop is CASSQQSSNEKLFF. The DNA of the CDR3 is TGTGCCAGCAGCCAACAGAGCTCTAATGAAAAACTGTTTTTT.

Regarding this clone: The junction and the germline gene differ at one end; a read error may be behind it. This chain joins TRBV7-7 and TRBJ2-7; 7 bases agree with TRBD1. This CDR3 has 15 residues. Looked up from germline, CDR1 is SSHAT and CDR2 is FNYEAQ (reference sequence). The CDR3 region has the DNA TGTGCTAGCAGCTCTCCAAGGGGGAACAGAGGGGGCCAGTACTTC. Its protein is CASSSPRGNRGGQYF.

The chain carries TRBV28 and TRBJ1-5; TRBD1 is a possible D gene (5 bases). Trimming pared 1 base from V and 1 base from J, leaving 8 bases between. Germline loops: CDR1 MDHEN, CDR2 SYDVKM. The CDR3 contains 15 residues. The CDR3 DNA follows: TGTGCCAGCAGTTTATCGGGGGGGAGCAATCAGCCCCAGCATTTT. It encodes CASSLSGGSNQPQHF.

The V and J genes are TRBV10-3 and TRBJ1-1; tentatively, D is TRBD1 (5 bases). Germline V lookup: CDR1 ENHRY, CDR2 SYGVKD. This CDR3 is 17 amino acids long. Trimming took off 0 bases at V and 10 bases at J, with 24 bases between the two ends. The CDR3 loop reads CAISESFTGRVSDTAFF. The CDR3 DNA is TGTGCCATCAGTGAGTCGTTTACCGGCAGGGTAAGTGACACAGCTTTCTTT.

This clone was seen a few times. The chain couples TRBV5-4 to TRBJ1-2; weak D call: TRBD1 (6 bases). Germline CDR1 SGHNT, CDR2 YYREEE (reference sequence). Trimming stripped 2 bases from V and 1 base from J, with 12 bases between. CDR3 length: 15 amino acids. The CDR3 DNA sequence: TGTGCCAGCAGCTTCCCACAGGGAAGTAACTATGGCTACACCTTC. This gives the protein CASSFPQGSNYGYTF.

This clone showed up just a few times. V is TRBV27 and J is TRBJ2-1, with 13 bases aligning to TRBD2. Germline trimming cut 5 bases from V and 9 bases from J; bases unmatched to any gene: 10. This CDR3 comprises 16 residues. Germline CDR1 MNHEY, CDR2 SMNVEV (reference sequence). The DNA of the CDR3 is TGTGCCAGCAGTAGCAGACTAGCGGGGGGCCAGGGTGAGCAGTTCTTC. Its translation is CASSSRLAGGQGEQFF.

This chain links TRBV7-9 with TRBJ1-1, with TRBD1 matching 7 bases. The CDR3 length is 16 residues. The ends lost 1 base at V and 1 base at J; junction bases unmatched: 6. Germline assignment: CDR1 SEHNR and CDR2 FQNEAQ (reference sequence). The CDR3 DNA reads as TGTGCCAGCAGCTTAGGTGGAGGGGGCGGGAACACTGAAGCTTTCTTT. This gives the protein CASSLGGGGGNTEAFF.

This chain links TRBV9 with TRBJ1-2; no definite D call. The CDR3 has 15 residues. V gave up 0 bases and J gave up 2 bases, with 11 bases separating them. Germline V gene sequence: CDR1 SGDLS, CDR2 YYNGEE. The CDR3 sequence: CASSVGLLENYGYTF. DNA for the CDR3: TGTGCCAGCAGCGTAGGCCTTTTGGAGAACTATGGCTACACCTTC.

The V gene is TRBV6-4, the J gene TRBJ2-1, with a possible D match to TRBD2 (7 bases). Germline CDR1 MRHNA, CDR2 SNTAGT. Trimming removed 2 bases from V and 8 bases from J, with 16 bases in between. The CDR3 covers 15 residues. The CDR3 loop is CASSDVWGGRDEQFF. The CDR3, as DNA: TGTGCCAGCAGTGACGTGTGGGGGGGCCGGGATGAGCAGTTCTTC.

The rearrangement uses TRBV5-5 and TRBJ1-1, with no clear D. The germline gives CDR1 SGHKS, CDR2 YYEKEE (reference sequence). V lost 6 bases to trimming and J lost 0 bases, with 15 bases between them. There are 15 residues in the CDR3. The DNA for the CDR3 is TGTGCCAGCAATGGCTCCCCGGGGATGAACACTGAAGCTTTCTTT. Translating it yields CASNGSPGMNTEAFF.

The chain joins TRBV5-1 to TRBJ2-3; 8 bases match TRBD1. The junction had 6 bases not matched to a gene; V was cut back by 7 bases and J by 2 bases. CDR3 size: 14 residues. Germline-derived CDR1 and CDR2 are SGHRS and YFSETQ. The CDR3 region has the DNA TGCGCCAGCGGACAGGGTATTACCACAGATACGCAGTATTTT. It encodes CASGQGITTDTQYF.

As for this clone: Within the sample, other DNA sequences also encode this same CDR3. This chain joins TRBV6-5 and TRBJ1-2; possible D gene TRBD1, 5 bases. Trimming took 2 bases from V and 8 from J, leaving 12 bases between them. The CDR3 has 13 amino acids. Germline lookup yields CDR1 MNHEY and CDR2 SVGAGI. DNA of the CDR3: TGTGCCAGCAGTTACCGTCAGGGTGGCGGCTACACCTTC. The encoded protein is CASSYRQGGGYTF.

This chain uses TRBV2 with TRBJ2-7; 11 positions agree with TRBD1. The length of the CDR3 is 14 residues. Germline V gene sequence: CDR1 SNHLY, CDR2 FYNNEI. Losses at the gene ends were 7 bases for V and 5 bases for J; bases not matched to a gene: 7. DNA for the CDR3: TGTGCCAGCACCCGGGACAGGGGGTCCAACGAGCAGTACTTC. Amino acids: CASTRDRGSNEQYF.

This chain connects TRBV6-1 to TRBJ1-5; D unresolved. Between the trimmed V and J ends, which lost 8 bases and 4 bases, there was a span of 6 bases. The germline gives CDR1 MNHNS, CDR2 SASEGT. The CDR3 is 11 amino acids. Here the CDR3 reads CASGRNQPQHF. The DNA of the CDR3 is TGTGCCAGCGGGAGAAATCAGCCCCAGCATTTT.

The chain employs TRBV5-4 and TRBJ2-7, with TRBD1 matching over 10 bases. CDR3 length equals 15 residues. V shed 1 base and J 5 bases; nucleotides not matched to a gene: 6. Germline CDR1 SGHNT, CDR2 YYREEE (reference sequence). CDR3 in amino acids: CASSLWGQGTDEQYF. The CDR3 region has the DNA TGTGCCAGCAGCTTGTGGGGACAGGGGACGGACGAGCAGTACTTC.

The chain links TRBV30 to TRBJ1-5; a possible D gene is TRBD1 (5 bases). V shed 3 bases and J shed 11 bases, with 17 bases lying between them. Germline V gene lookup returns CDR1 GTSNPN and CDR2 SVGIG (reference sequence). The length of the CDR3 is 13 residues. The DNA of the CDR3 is TGTGCCTGGAGCCTTTCCCGTGGGGGGGCCCAGCATTTT. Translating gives CAWSLSRGGAQHF.

The CDR3 DNA reads TGTGCCAGCAGCTTACGCCCTATGGACACTGAAGCTTTCTTT. Translation: CASSLRPMDTEAFF. The chain employs TRBV7-2 and TRBJ1-1; D not resolved. Germline-derived CDR1 and CDR2 are SGHTA and FQGNSA. V lost 2 bases, J lost 3 bases, and 10 bases lay in between. This CDR3 is built from 14 residues.

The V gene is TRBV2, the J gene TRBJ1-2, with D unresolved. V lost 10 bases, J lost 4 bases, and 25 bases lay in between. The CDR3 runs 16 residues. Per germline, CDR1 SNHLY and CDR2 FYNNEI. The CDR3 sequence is CATRGGSSNIAYGYTF. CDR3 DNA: TGTGCCACCCGAGGTGGCAGCTCTAATATTGCCTATGGCTACACCTTC. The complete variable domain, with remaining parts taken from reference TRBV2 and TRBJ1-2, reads EPEVTQTPSHQVTQMGQEVILRCVPISNHLYFYWYRQILGQKVEFLVSFYNNEISEKSEIFDDQFSVERPDGSNFTLKIRSTKLEDSAMYFCATRGGSSNIAYGYTFGSGTRLTVV.

CDR3 protein: CASSMGSGSHWDNQPQHF. The CDR3 coding sequence is TGTGCCAGTAGTATGGGTTCAGGGTCCCATTGGGACAATCAGCCCCAGCATTTT. The genes are TRBV19 and TRBJ1-5; D may be TRBD1 (5 bases). The CDR3 length is 18 residues. CDR1 is LNHDA and CDR2 is SQIVND in the germline V gene (reference sequence). Between the trimmed V and J ends, which lost 3 bases and 3 bases, there was a span of 21 bases.

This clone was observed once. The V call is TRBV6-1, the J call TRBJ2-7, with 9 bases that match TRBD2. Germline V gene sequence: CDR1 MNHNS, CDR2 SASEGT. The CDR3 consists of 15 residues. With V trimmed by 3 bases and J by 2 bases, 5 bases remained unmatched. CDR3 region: CASSELASGAYEQYF. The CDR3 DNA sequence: TGTGCCAGCAGTGAGTTGGCTAGCGGGGCCTACGAGCAGTACTTC.

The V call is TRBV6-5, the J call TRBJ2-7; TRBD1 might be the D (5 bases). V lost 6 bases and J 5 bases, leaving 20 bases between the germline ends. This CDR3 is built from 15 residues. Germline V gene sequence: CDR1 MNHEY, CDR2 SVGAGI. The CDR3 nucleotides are TGTGCCAGCAGACACTCCGGTGGGGCCCTCAACGAGCAGTACTTC. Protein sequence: CASRHSGGALNEQYF.

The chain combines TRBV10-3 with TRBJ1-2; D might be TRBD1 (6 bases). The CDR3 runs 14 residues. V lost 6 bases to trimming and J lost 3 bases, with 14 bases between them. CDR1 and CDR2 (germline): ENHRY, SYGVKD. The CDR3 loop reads CAISSQGLHYGYTF. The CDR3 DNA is TGTGCCATCAGCTCCCAGGGGCTGCACTATGGCTACACCTTC.

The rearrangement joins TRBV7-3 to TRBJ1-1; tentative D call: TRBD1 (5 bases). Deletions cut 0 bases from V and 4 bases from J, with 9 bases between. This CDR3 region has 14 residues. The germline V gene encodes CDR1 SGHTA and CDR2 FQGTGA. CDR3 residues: CASSLTRGSTEAFF. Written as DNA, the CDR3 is TGTGCCAGCAGCTTAACAAGGGGAAGCACTGAAGCTTTCTTT.